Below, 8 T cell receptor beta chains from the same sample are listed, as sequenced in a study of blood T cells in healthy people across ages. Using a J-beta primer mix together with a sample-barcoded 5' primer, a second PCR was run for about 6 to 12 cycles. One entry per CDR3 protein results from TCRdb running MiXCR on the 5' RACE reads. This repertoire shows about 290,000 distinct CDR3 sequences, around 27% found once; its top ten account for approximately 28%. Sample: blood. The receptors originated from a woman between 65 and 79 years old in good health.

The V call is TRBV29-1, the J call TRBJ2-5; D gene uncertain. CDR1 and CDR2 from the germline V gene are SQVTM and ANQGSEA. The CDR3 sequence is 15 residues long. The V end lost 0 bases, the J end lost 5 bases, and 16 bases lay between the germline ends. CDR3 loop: CSVEDLGRPHETQYF. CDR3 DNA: TGCAGCGTTGAAGATCTGGGCAGACCCCATGAGACCCAGTACTTC.

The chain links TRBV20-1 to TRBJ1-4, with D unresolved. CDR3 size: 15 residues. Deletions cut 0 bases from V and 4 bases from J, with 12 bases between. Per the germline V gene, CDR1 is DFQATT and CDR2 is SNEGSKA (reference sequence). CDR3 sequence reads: CSARDRVVNNEKLFF. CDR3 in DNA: TGCAGTGCTAGAGATCGGGTGGTCAATAATGAAAAACTGTTTTTT.

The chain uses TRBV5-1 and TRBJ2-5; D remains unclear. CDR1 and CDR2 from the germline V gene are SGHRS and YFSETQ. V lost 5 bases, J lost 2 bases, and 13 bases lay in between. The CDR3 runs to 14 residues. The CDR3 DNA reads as TGCGCCAGCAGTGACCCGGGCCTACAAGAGACCCAGTACTTC. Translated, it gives CASSDPGLQETQYF.

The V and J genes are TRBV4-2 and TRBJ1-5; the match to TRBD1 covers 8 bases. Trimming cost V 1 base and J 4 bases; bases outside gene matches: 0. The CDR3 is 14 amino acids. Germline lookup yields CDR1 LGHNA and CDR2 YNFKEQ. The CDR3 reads CASSQGDRNQPQHF. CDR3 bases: TGTGCCAGCAGCCAAGGGGACAGGAATCAGCCCCAGCATTTT.

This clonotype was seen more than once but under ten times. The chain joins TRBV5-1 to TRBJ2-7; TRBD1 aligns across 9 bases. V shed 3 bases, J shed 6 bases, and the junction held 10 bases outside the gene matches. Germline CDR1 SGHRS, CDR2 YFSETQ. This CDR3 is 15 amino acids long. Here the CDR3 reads CASSSGQGVVGEQYF. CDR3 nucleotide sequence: TGCGCCAGCAGCTCGGGACAGGGAGTAGTGGGCGAGCAGTACTTC.

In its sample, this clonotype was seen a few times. The CDR3 DNA is TGTGCCAGCAGTGAAACAGCGTACAATGAGCAGTTCTTC. This encodes CASSETAYNEQFF. The chain has TRBV2 and TRBJ2-1; D unclear. V shed 2 bases and J shed 4 bases, with 6 bases lying between them. CDR3 length: 13 residues. Per the germline V gene, CDR1 is SNHLY and CDR2 is FYNNEI. The whole variable domain, remainder taken from reference TRBV2 and TRBJ2-1, is EPEVTQTPSHQVTQMGQEVILRCVPISNHLYFYWYRQILGQKVEFLVSFYNNEISEKSEIFDDQFSVERPDGSNFTLKIRSTKLEDSAMYFCASSETAYNEQFFGPGTRLTVL.

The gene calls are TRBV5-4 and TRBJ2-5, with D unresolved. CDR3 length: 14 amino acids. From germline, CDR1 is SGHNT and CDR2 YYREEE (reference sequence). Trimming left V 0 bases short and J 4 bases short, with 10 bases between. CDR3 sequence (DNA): TGTGCCAGCAGCTTGGCGGGCCCCTCAGAGACCCAGTACTTC. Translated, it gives CASSLAGPSETQYF.

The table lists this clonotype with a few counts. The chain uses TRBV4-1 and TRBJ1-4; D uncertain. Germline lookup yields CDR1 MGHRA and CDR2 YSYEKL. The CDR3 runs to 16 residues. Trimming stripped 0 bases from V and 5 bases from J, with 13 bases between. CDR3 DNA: TGCGCCAGCAGCCAAGATCGAGGGTATCTGAATGAAAAACTGTTTTTT. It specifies CASSQDRGYLNEKLFF.